The 30 T cell receptor beta chains below all came from one sample that was sequenced in a study of CD8 T cells in Susac syndrome. Reverse transcription of roughly 0.5 to 1 ug RNA was carried out with random hexamers. TCRdb reanalysed the immunoSEQ multiplex PCR reads using MiXCR and keeps one entry per CDR3 protein. The table shows 200,000 to 250,000 distinct CDR3 sequences, with roughly nine tenths occurring only once. Material for sequencing was CD8+ T cells from PBMCs. The receptors come from a human donor with multiple sclerosis.

This rearrangement joins TRBV2 to TRBJ1-6; TRBD1 might be the D (5 bases). The germline V and J ends were trimmed by 2 bases and 5 bases, with 16 bases remaining between them. This CDR3 comprises 17 residues. CDR1 is SNHLY and CDR2 is FYNNEI in the germline V gene. The CDR3, as DNA: TGTGCCAGCAGTGAATGGGTTCCCGGGGGGAATAATTCACCCCTCCACTTT. It yields the protein CASSEWVPGGNNSPLHF. Looking up the rest from reference TRBV2 and TRBJ1-6 gives the full variable domain: EPEVTQTPSHQVTQMGQEVILRCVPISNHLYFYWYRQILGQKVEFLVSFYNNEISEKSEIFDDQFSVERPDGSNFTLKIRSTKLEDSAMYFCASSEWVPGGNNSPLHFGNGTRLTVT.

The chain uses TRBV30 and TRBJ2-7; perhaps D is TRBD1 or TRBD2 (5 bases each). V lost 0 bases to trimming and J lost 3 bases, with 12 bases between them. The CDR3 is 14 amino acids. Germline CDR1 and CDR2: GTSNPN and SVGIG (reference sequence). This CDR3 reads CAWSVILGGYEQYF. In DNA form, the CDR3 reads TGTGCCTGGAGTGTAATTCTTGGGGGCTACGAGCAGTACTTC.

This rearrangement joins TRBV11-2 to TRBJ2-5; D gene uncertain. Germline V lookup: CDR1 SGHAT, CDR2 FQNNGV. The CDR3 covers 12 residues. V was shortened by 0 bases and J by 7 bases, with 6 bases between the two germline ends. CDR3 bases: TGTGCCAGCAGCTTAGATCCCAGGACCCAGTACTTC. Translating it yields CASSLDPRTQYF. The full variable domain, its missing parts supplied by reference TRBV11-2 and TRBJ2-5, is EAGVAQSPRYKIIEKRQSVAFWCNPISGHATLYWYQQILGQGPKLLIQFQNNGVVDDSQLPKDRFSAERLKGVDSTLKIQPAKLEDSAVYLCASSLDPRTQYFGPGTRLLVL.

This clonotype has only a few counts. The chain carries TRBV15 and TRBJ2-7; the D is unclear. CDR1 is LNHNV and CDR2 is YYDKDF in the germline V gene (reference sequence). V was pared by 5 bases and J by 3 bases, with 8 bases between. The CDR3 covers 12 residues. This chain's CDR3 is CATSGSHYEQYF. CDR3 nucleotide sequence: TGTGCCACCAGCGGCTCCCACTACGAGCAGTACTTC.

The J gene is TRBJ1-1, the V gene TRBV2; D unclear. The V end lost 2 bases, the J end lost 0 bases, and 13 bases lay between the germline ends. The CDR3 spans 16 residues. Germline CDR1 and CDR2: SNHLY and FYNNEI. CDR3 nucleotide sequence: TGTGCCAGCAGTGAAACCGGGCTGGGATTGAACACTGAAGCTTTCTTT. Translating gives CASSETGLGLNTEAFF.

The chain combines TRBV27 with TRBJ1-5; D ambiguous. V lost 4 bases and J 4 bases, leaving 17 bases between the germline ends. Germline V lookup: CDR1 MNHEY, CDR2 SMNVEV (reference sequence). This CDR3 is 16 amino acids long. The CDR3 DNA is TGTGCCAGCAGTTCCCGGACGGGCTTGCATAATCAGCCCCAGCATTTT. Its translation is CASSSRTGLHNQPQHF.

The chain recombines TRBV27 with TRBJ2-5; 8 bases are shared with TRBD2. V shed 2 bases, J shed 1 base, and the junction held 6 bases outside the gene matches. CDR1 and CDR2 (germline): MNHEY, SMNVEV (reference sequence). This CDR3 has 16 amino acids. In DNA, the CDR3 is TGTGCCAGCAGTTTACGGGGGGGAGGCATCCAAGAGACCCAGTACTTC. It encodes CASSLRGGGIQETQYF.

The chain uses TRBV7-9 and TRBJ2-7; D may be TRBD1 (5 bases). CDR1 and CDR2 (germline): SEHNR, FQNEAQ (reference sequence). The germline V and J ends were trimmed by 2 bases and 2 bases, with 16 bases remaining between them. CDR3 length equals 16 residues. The CDR3 nucleotides are TGTGCCAGCAGCTTACCTCTTACCCAGGGCCCCTACGAGCAGTACTTC. Translating it yields CASSLPLTQGPYEQYF.

The chain has TRBV2 and TRBJ2-5, with D unclear. CDR3 length: 14 residues. The V gene's germline CDR1 is SNHLY and CDR2 FYNNEI. V was shortened by 3 bases and J by 5 bases, with 13 bases between the two germline ends. DNA for the CDR3: TGTGCCAGCAGTGAGTGGACGAGCATGGAGACCCAGTACTTC. It translates to CASSEWTSMETQYF.

This sequence joins TRBV6-6 and TRBJ2-3; D not certain. Germline lookup yields CDR1 MNHNY and CDR2 SVGAGI (reference sequence). The CDR3 sequence is 14 residues long. Trimming stripped 4 bases from V and 6 bases from J, with 14 bases between. The CDR3 DNA reads as TGTGCCAGCAGTTTACCCTCAACGTCCGATACGCAGTATTTT. Its protein product is CASSLPSTSDTQYF.

The rearrangement uses TRBV27 and TRBJ2-7; 9 nucleotides line up with TRBD2. Germline CDR1 MNHEY, CDR2 SMNVEV (reference sequence). J lost 4 bases, V lost 4 bases, and 8 bases had no gene match. This CDR3 has 15 amino acids. In DNA form, the CDR3 reads TGTGCCAGCAGTTACAGGCCTAGCGGGACATACGAGCAGTACTTC. Its protein is CASSYRPSGTYEQYF.

This clonotype was picked up one time. This chain joins TRBV30 and TRBJ1-2; no clear D. Trimming pared 4 bases from V and 1 base from J, leaving 10 bases between. There are 13 residues in the CDR3. Germline CDR1 and CDR2: GTSNPN and SVGIG (reference sequence). The CDR3 region has the DNA TGTGCCTGGAATCCCACAGATAACTATGGCTACACCTTC. This gives the protein CAWNPTDNYGYTF.

This clonotype was seen once. The chain has TRBV29-1 and TRBJ1-1; D unresolved. CDR3 length equals 11 residues. Germline CDR1 SQVTM, CDR2 ANQGSEA. The V and J ends lost 6 bases and 7 bases respectively, with 12 bases between them. CDR3 bases: TGCAGCGTGGCCGTAGTGGATGAAGCTTTCTTT. It encodes CSVAVVDEAFF.

The chain couples TRBV7-9 to TRBJ1-2; 9 nucleotides align to TRBD1. Germline V gives CDR1 SEHNR, CDR2 FQNEAQ (reference sequence). The trim removed 4 bases at V and 2 bases at J, leaving 8 bases unmatched. The CDR3 contains 16 residues. The CDR3 DNA is TGTGCCAGCAGCTGGCCGGGACAGGGTGCCAACTATGGCTACACCTTC. Translating it yields CASSWPGQGANYGYTF.

The V and J genes are TRBV5-1 and TRBJ2-7, with D hard to call. Trimming cost V 4 bases and J 0 bases, with 11 bases left between them. Germline assignment: CDR1 SGHRS and CDR2 YFSETQ. The CDR3 runs to 14 residues. The CDR3 loop is CASSADLSSYEQYF. CDR3 in DNA: TGCGCCAGCAGCGCGGACCTGAGCTCCTACGAGCAGTACTTC. The full variable domain, with the rest looked up from reference TRBV5-1 and TRBJ2-7, is KAGVTQTPRYLIKTRGQQVTLSCSPISGHRSVSWYQQTPGQGLQFLFEYFSETQRNKGNFPGRFSGRQFSNSRSEMNVSTLELGDSALYLCASSADLSSYEQYFGPGTRLTVT.

The gene calls are TRBV5-8 and TRBJ2-2; TRBD2 agrees at 7 bases. This CDR3 contains 18 residues. Germline V gives CDR1 SGHTS, CDR2 YDEGEE. The J segment lost 5 bases and the V segment lost 2 bases, leaving 15 bases of the junction unmatched. For the CDR3, the DNA is TGTGCCAGCAGCTTTGGGGGGGACTACTTTCGGAGTACCGGGGAGCTGTTTTTT. It translates to CASSFGGDYFRSTGELFF.

The chain joins TRBV6-2 or TRBV6-3 to TRBJ1-1, with TRBD1 matching over 10 bases. Germline CDR1 and CDR2: MNHEY and SVGEGT. This CDR3 region has 15 residues. J lost 5 bases, V lost 6 bases, and 9 bases had no gene match. Here the CDR3 DNA reads TGTGCCAGCAGCCCTCAGACAGGGGGCTGGACTGAAGCTTTCTTT. This codes for CASSPQTGGWTEAFF.

The count of this clonotype is one. The chain couples TRBV10-3 to TRBJ2-3; 8 nucleotides match TRBD2. The V and J ends lost 3 bases and 0 bases, in that order; junction bases with no gene match: 8. This CDR3 has 17 residues. The germline gives CDR1 ENHRY, CDR2 SYGVKD. DNA of the CDR3: TGTGCCATCAGTGATTCCTGGGTAGCGGGAAGCACAGATACGCAGTATTTT. Its translation: CAISDSWVAGSTDTQYF.

V usage is TRBV11-1 and J usage is TRBJ1-1, with a possible D match to TRBD1 (5 bases). V was trimmed by 4 bases and J by 5 bases, leaving 17 bases between them. Germline assignment: CDR1 SGHAT and CDR2 FQDESV (reference sequence). The length of the CDR3 is 15 residues. The CDR3 DNA reads as TGTGCCAGCAGCTGGGCCAGGGCCTCACCGACTGAAGCTTTCTTT. Translated: CASSWARASPTEAFF.

V gene TRBV7-9 combines with J gene TRBJ2-7, with 8 bases matching TRBD1. V shed 3 bases and J 2 bases; nucleotides not matched to a gene: 6. CDR3 size: 15 residues. Germline V gene lookup returns CDR1 SEHNR and CDR2 FQNEAQ (reference sequence). CDR3 nucleotide sequence: TGTGCCAGCAGCTTTGCCGGACAGGGAGCCTACGAGCAGTACTTC. Its protein product is CASSFAGQGAYEQYF.

A single count supports this clonotype. This rearrangement joins TRBV6-6 to TRBJ2-7; 7 bases line up with TRBD2. Germline CDR1 is MNHNY and CDR2 is SVGAGI (reference sequence). The CDR3 loop spans 13 amino acids. The V gene end was trimmed by 2 bases and the J gene end by 4 bases; junction bases not matched to a gene: 2. For the CDR3, the DNA is TGTGCCAGCAGTTACCCGGGGGGATACGAGCAGTACTTC. Its translation is CASSYPGGYEQYF.

The chain combines TRBV13 with TRBJ2-3; TRBD2 aligns across 12 bases. With 5 bases clipped from V and 0 bases from J, the junction kept 6 bases outside the gene matches. From germline, CDR1 is PRHDT and CDR2 FYEKMQ (reference sequence). CDR3 length: 17 amino acids. CDR3 sequence (DNA): TGTGCCAGCAGCAAAAGAGGACTAGCGGGGAGCACAGATACGCAGTATTTT. Protein: CASSKRGLAGSTDTQYF.

This chain connects TRBV9 to TRBJ1-1; D unresolved. This CDR3 is 14 amino acids long. In germline, CDR1 is SGDLS, CDR2 YYNGEE. The germline V and J ends were trimmed by 1 base and 1 base, with 8 bases remaining between them. This CDR3 reads CASSVWAGNTEAFF. The CDR3 bases are TGTGCCAGCAGCGTATGGGCAGGGAACACTGAAGCTTTCTTT.

V and J are TRBV6-1 and TRBJ1-1; 7 positions agree with TRBD1. V gave up 7 bases and J gave up 1 base; unmatched junction bases: 9. Looked up from germline, CDR1 is MNHNS and CDR2 is SASEGT. The CDR3 runs 15 residues. The CDR3 loop is CASTIWGTANTEAFF. CDR3 DNA sequence: TGTGCCAGCACTATATGGGGGACAGCGAACACTGAAGCTTTCTTT.

The chain carries TRBV14 and TRBJ2-7, with D possibly matching TRBD2 (6 bases). There are 15 residues in the CDR3. V lost 4 bases and J 2 bases, leaving 15 bases between the germline ends. The germline gives CDR1 SGHDN, CDR2 FVKESK. Here the CDR3 DNA reads TGTGCCAGCAGCCCCTGGAGGGGAATCCCCTACGAGCAGTACTTC. It yields the protein CASSPWRGIPYEQYF.

V gene TRBV6-2 or TRBV6-3 combines with J gene TRBJ2-5; TRBD1 agrees at 7 bases. In germline, CDR1 is MNHEY, CDR2 SVGEGT. The CDR3 extends over 15 amino acids. V lost 3 bases, J lost 2 bases, and 6 bases stayed unmatched. The CDR3 loop is CASSYSPGQQETQYF. The CDR3 DNA is TGTGCCAGCAGTTATTCTCCGGGACAGCAAGAGACCCAGTACTTC.

In this sample, this clonotype turned up once. The rearrangement joins TRBV13 to TRBJ1-2, with 9 bases matching TRBD1. V lost 5 bases to trimming and J lost 4 bases; unmatched junction nucleotides: 5. Germline-derived CDR1 and CDR2 are PRHDT and FYEKMQ (reference sequence). The CDR3 covers 14 residues. The CDR3 spells CASSPSGQGYGYTF. In DNA, the CDR3 is TGTGCCAGCAGCCCCTCGGGACAGGGCTATGGCTACACCTTC.

V and J are TRBV19 and TRBJ1-5; a weak D match, TRBD1 (6 bases). The CDR3 has 16 amino acids. Germline V gene sequence: CDR1 LNHDA, CDR2 SQIVND (reference sequence). V was cut by 3 bases and J by 4 bases, with 16 bases left in between. The CDR3 region has the DNA TGTGCCAGTAGTATTGCCGAGGGGGTCTTGAATCAGCCCCAGCATTTT. Its protein product is CASSIAEGVLNQPQHF.

The gene calls are TRBV19 and TRBJ2-7, with 11 bases identical to TRBD2. Germline V CDR1 and CDR2: LNHDA, SQIVND (reference sequence). J was trimmed by 2 bases and V by 5 bases; bases with no gene match: 2. CDR3 length: 14 amino acids. The CDR3 protein is CASSLTSGTYEQYF. The CDR3 DNA sequence: TGTGCCAGTAGTCTGACTAGCGGGACCTACGAGCAGTACTTC.

This chain connects TRBV7-9 to TRBJ2-7; D may be TRBD1 or TRBD2 (6 bases each). V lost 5 bases, J lost 3 bases, and 17 bases lay in between. CDR1 and CDR2 (germline): SEHNR, FQNEAQ (reference sequence). The length of the CDR3 is 15 residues. DNA for the CDR3: TGTGCCAGCAGCCTAGGGACTCGAGGGGGCTACGAGCAGTACTTC. Its translation is CASSLGTRGGYEQYF.